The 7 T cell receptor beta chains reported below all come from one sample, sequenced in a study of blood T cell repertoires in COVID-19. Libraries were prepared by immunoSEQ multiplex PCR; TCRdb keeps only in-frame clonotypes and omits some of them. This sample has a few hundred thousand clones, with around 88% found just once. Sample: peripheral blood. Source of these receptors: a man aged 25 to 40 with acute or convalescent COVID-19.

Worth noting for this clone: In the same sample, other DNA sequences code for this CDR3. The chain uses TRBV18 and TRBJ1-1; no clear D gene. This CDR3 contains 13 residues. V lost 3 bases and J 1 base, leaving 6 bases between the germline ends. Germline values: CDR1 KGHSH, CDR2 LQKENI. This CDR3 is CASSPSSNTEAFF. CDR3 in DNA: TGTGCCAGCTCACCGAGCTCGAACACTGAAGCTTTCTTT.

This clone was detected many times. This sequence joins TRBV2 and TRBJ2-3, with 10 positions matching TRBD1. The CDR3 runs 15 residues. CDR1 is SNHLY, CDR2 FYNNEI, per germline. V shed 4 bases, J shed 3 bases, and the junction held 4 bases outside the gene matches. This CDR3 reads CASSGRDRGTDTQYF. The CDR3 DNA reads TGTGCCAGCAGTGGCCGGGACAGGGGTACAGATACGCAGTATTTT.

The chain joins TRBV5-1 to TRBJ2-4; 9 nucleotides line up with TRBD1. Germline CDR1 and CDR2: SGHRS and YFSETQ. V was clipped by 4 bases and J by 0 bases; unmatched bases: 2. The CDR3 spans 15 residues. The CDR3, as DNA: TGCGCCAGCAGCCGGGACAGGGTAGCCAAAAACATTCAGTACTTC. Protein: CASSRDRVAKNIQYF.

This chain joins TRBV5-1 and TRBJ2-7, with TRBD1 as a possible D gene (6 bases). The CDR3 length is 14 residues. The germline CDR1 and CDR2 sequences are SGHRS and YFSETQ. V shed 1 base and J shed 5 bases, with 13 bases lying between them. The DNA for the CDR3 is TGCGCCAGCAGCTTGACAGGGAATCGTAACGAGCAGTACTTC. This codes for CASSLTGNRNEQYF.

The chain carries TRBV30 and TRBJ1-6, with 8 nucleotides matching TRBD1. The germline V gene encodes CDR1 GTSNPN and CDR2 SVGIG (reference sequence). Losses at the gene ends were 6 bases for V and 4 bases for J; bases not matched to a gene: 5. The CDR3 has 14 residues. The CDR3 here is CACDRGGYNSPLHF. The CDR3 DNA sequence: TGTGCCTGTGACAGGGGCGGATATAATTCACCCCTCCACTTT.

This CDR3 reads CASSVAVTGSGTGELFF. The CDR3 DNA is TGTGCCAGCAGCGTAGCCGTGACAGGGTCGGGCACCGGGGAGCTGTTTTTT. This chain uses TRBV9 with TRBJ2-2; 7 bases fit TRBD1. The J segment lost 4 bases and the V segment lost 0 bases, leaving 9 bases of the junction unmatched. Germline CDR1 SGDLS, CDR2 YYNGEE. The CDR3 is made up of 17 amino acids.

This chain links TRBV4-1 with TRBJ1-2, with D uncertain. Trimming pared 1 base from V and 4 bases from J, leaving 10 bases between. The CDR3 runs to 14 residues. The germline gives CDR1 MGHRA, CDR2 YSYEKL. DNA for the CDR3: TGCGCCAGCAGCCAAGTTGGGCCCATCTATGGCTACACCTTC. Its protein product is CASSQVGPIYGYTF.